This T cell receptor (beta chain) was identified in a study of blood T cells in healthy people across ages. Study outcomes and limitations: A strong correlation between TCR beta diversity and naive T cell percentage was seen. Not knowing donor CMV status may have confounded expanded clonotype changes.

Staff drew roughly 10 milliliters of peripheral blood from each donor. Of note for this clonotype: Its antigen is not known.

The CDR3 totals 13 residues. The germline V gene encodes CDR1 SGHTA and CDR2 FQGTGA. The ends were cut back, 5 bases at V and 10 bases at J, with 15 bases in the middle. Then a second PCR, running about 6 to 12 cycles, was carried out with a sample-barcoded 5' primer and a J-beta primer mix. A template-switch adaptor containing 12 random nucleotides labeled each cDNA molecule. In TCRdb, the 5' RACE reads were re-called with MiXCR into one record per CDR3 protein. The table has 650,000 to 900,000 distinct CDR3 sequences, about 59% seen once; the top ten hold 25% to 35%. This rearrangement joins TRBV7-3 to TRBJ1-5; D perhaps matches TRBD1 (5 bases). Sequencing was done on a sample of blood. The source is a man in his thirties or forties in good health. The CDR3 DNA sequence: TGTGCCAGCAGCCGGGACGGGGGTCAACCCCAGCATTTT. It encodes CASSRDGGQPQHF.